The 32 T cell receptor beta chains given below trace back to one sample, sequenced in a study of T cells in women clearing cervical HPV infection. Produced via immunoSEQ multiplex PCR; TCRdb's table is partial and in-frame only. The table lists around 19,000 clones. Sample: blood buffy coat. The origin of the receptors is a woman between 18 and 69 years old with a cervical HPV16 infection that either progressed to CIN3+ or cleared (not recorded which).

For this clone: The CDR3 extends 3 residues past the end of the read, so its final part is completed from the germline J gene. The V gene is TRBV16, the J gene TRBJ2-1; 12 nucleotides match TRBD2. J was trimmed by 0 bases and V by 3 bases; bases with no gene match: 6. This CDR3 has 18 amino acids. The germline gives CDR1 KGHSY, CDR2 FQNENV. CDR3 DNA (partial): TGTGCCAGCAGCCATTGGACTAGCGGGGTTAGCTCCTACAATGAG. It codes for CASSHWTSGVSSYNE. The CDR3 reads in full as CASSHWTSGVSSYNEQFF. Filled out from reference TRBV16 and TRBJ2-1, the complete variable domain reads GEEVAQTPKHLVRGEGQKAKLYCAPIKGHSYVFWYQQVLKNEFKFLISFQNENVFDETGMPKERFSAKCLPNSPCSLEIQATKLEDSAVYFCASSHWTSGVSSYNEQFFGPGTRLTVL.

In regard to this clone: The sequence runs out 3 residues before the end of the CDR3; the remainder is reconstructed from the germline J gene. The V call is TRBV6-1, the J call TRBJ2-3; a possible D gene is TRBD2 (5 bases). The CDR3 is 13 amino acids. Germline loops: CDR1 MNHNS, CDR2 SASEGT. CDR3 sequence reads: CASSAGSRQPQYF. The sequenced CDR3 bases are TGTGCCAGCAGTGCGGGGTCGAGGCAGCCG.

A note on this clone: The read terminates 3 residues before the CDR3 end, so the remaining end is supplied by the germline J gene. The chain recombines TRBV10-3 with TRBJ2-2; no reliable D call. CDR3 size: 15 residues. Per germline, CDR1 ENHRY and CDR2 SYGVKD. V lost 2 bases, J lost 5 bases, and 12 bases lay in between. Incomplete CDR3 DNA: TGTGCCATCAGTGAGGCCCTTCAGATGACCGGGGAG. It encodes CAISEALQMTGE. The whole CDR3 protein reads CAISEALQMTGELFF.

Concerning this clone: The read falls 3 residues short of the CDR3 end, and the missing part is taken from the germline J gene. The chain combines TRBV18 with TRBJ1-1, with D possibly TRBD1 on 6 matching bases. The V end was cut by 1 base, the J end by 4 bases, with 16 bases between. Germline CDR1 is KGHSH and CDR2 is LQKENI. The CDR3 length is 16 residues. CDR3: CASSPQGDPGSTEAFF. Incomplete CDR3 DNA: TGTGCCAGCTCACCACAGGGGGACCCGGGGTCCACTGAA.

As for this clone: The CDR3 end lies 3 residues beyond the end of the read and is filled in from the germline J gene. This chain links TRBV7-9 with TRBJ2-4, with a weak D call TRBD2 (6 bases). The germline V gene encodes CDR1 SEHNR and CDR2 FQNEAQ (reference sequence). This CDR3 is built from 13 residues. Incomplete CDR3 DNA: TGTGCCAGCAGTCGCGGGGCTAACTATGGT. Its translation is CASSRGANYG. The whole CDR3 sequence is CASSRGANYGQYF.

Points on this clone: The read ends 3 residues early relative to the CDR3; the germline J gene fills the gap. The chain links TRBV19 to TRBJ2-7; TRBD1 matches at 9 bases. Germline V gene data show CDR1 as LNHDA and CDR2 as SQIVND (reference sequence). This CDR3 contains 16 residues. V lost 3 bases, J lost 0 bases, and 6 bases stayed unmatched. The part of the CDR3 DNA that was read is TGTGCCAGTAGTATCTATCCGGGACAGGGCTCCTACGAG. It is translated as CASSIYPGQGSYE. The entire CDR3 protein reads CASSIYPGQGSYEQYF. Supplemented by reference TRBV19 and TRBJ2-7, the full variable domain reads DGGITQSPKYLFRKEGQNVTLSCEQNLNHDAMYWYRQDPGQGLRLIYYSQIVNDFQKGDIAEGYSVSREKKESFPLTVTSAQKNPTAFYLCASSIYPGQGSYEQYFGPGTRLTVT.

A remark on this clone: The read ends 3 residues before the CDR3 terminus; that terminus is restored from the germline J gene. The chain joins TRBV7-8 to TRBJ2-3; the match to TRBD1 covers 9 bases. The germline V gene encodes CDR1 SGHVS and CDR2 FQNEAQ. The CDR3 has 15 amino acids. J lost 1 base, V lost 5 bases, and 4 bases had no gene match. Incomplete CDR3 DNA: TGTGCCAGCAGCCCCCGGGACAGGGGCACAGATACG. Translated: CASSPRDRGTDT. The entire CDR3 protein reads CASSPRDRGTDTQYF. The whole variable domain, remainder taken from reference TRBV7-8 and TRBJ2-3, is GAGVSQSPRYKVAKRGQDVALRCDPISGHVSLFWYQQALGQGPEFLTYFQNEAQLDKSGLPSDRFFAERPEGSVSTLKIQRTQQEDSAVYLCASSPRDRGTDTQYFGPGTRLTVL.

On this clone itself: The read ends 3 residues shy of where the CDR3 ends; the end is completed using the germline J gene. The rearrangement uses TRBV7-9 and TRBJ2-5; 9 bases line up with TRBD1. The CDR3 runs 14 residues. J was trimmed by 7 bases and V by 4 bases; bases with no gene match: 7. Germline CDR1 is SEHNR and CDR2 is FQNEAQ (reference sequence). The CDR3 sequence: CASSSGTGPRTQYF. Incomplete CDR3 DNA: TGTGCCAGCAGCTCCGGGACAGGGCCTAGGACC.

As concerns this clone: The read is 3 residues too short to cover the CDR3 end, so that end is filled in from the germline J gene. The chain recombines TRBV20-1 with TRBJ1-5; tentatively, D is TRBD1 (6 bases). V was cut by 0 bases and J by 3 bases, with 15 bases left in between. The CDR3 contains 16 residues. CDR1 and CDR2 (germline): DFQATT, SNEGSKA (reference sequence). The CDR3 bases that were read are TGCAGTGCTAGAGATCTCTCCAGGGGCCCCAATCAGCCC. This codes for CSARDLSRGPNQP. The whole CDR3 sequence reads CSARDLSRGPNQPQHF.

On this clone: The missing CDR3 end, 3 residues past where the read stops, is filled in from the germline J gene. The V and J genes are TRBV12-3 or TRBV12-4 and TRBJ1-1, with TRBD1 as a possible D gene (5 bases). The CDR3 totals 13 residues. Trimming stripped 2 bases from V and 2 bases from J, with 6 bases between. CDR3 sequence reads: CASSLQGNTEAFF. The sequenced CDR3 bases are TGTGCCAGCAGTTTACAGGGAAACACTGAA.

To note about this clone: Read data end 3 residues before the CDR3 end; the end is taken from the germline J gene. V and J are TRBV18 and TRBJ2-3, with TRBD2 matching 10 bases. The germline gives CDR1 KGHSH, CDR2 LQKENI. This CDR3 has 14 amino acids. CDR3 region: CASSSLAGVETQYF. CDR3 DNA, as far as it was read: TGTGCCAGCTCGTCTCTAGCGGGGGTAGAGACG.

Concerning this clone itself: Other DNA sequences in this sample translate to the same CDR3. The CDR3 sequence is CASSLTGQGNSPLHF. The CDR3 DNA, read in part, is TGCGCCAGCAGCCTGACGGGACAGGGGAATTCACCC. The rearrangement uses TRBV5-1 and TRBJ1-6; 10 nucleotides line up with TRBD1. The sequenced fragment ends 3 residues before the CDR3 boundary, so the rest is inferred from the germline J gene. With V trimmed by 4 bases and J by 7 bases, 5 bases remained unmatched. The CDR3 runs to 15 residues. From germline, CDR1 is SGHRS and CDR2 YFSETQ.

In the case of this clone: The read comes to an end 3 residues before the CDR3 does, leaving the germline J gene to fill in the end. The J gene is TRBJ2-7, the V gene TRBV6-2 or TRBV6-3; D is perhaps TRBD1 (6 bases). Trimming stripped 6 bases from V and 0 bases from J, with 18 bases between. This CDR3 contains 16 residues. The germline V gene encodes CDR1 MNHEY and CDR2 SVGEGT. CDR3 DNA, as far as it was read: TGTGCCAGCAGGGACGGCGGACAGACGAACTCCTACGAG. Translated, it gives CASRDGGQTNSYE. The CDR3 in its entirety is CASRDGGQTNSYEQYF.

Details on this clone: The read falls 3 residues short of the CDR3 end, and the missing part is taken from the germline J gene. The rearrangement links TRBV18 to TRBJ1-1, with TRBD1 matching 7 bases. Germline-derived CDR1 and CDR2 are KGHSH and LQKENI. V shed 6 bases, J shed 3 bases, and the junction held 7 bases outside the gene matches. CDR3 length: 14 amino acids. CDR3 loop: CASSPDRAHTEAFF. The part of the CDR3 DNA that was read is TGTGCCAGCTCGCCTGACAGGGCGCACACTGAA.

Concerning this clone: With the read ending 3 residues before the CDR3 end, the germline J gene is used to fill in that end. This sequence joins TRBV29-1 and TRBJ2-2, with 10 bases lining up with TRBD1. Looked up from germline, CDR1 is SQVTM and CDR2 is ANQGSEA. CDR3 length equals 14 residues. The CDR3 is CSVGGQGVDSPLFF. The CDR3 bases that were read are TGCAGCGTGGGCGGACAGGGGGTGGATTCACCG.

Of note for this clone: The read falls 3 residues short of the CDR3 end, and the missing part is taken from the germline J gene. This rearrangement joins TRBV7-3 to TRBJ2-4, with TRBD1 identical over 7 bases. This CDR3 contains 16 residues. The trim removed 6 bases at V and 5 bases at J, leaving 13 bases unmatched. Germline assignment: CDR1 SGHTA and CDR2 FQGTGA. The sequenced part of the CDR3 DNA is TGTGCCAGCAGTCGTGGAACAGGGCAGGGGGAAAACATT. This translates into CASSRGTGQGENI. The whole CDR3 region reads CASSRGTGQGENIQYF. The full variable domain, completed using reference TRBV7-3 and TRBJ2-4, is GAGVSQTPSNKVTEKGKYVELRCDPISGHTALYWYRQSLGQGPEFLIYFQGTGAADDSGLPNDRFFAVRPEGSVSTLKIQRTERGDSAVYLCASSRGTGQGENIQYFGAGTRLSVL.

About this clone: The DNA ends 3 residues before the CDR3 does, and the rest of the CDR3 is filled in from the germline J gene. The chain employs TRBV2 and TRBJ1-2; tentative D call: TRBD1 (6 bases). Germline-derived CDR1 and CDR2 are SNHLY and FYNNEI. The CDR3 is 14 residues long. The CDR3 bases that were read are TGTGCCAGCAGTGCGGACAGACCCACAGATACC. Protein product: CASSADRPTDT. The whole CDR3 sequence is CASSADRPTDTYTF. The full variable domain, in which reference TRBV2 and TRBJ1-2 provide the parts outside the CDR3, is EPEVTQTPSHQVTQMGQEVILRCVPISNHLYFYWYRQILGQKVEFLVSFYNNEISEKSEIFDDQFSVERPDGSNFTLKIRSTKLEDSAMYFCASSADRPTDTYTFGSGTRLTVV.

Concerning this clone: From the germline J gene comes the end of the CDR3, since the read stops 3 residues before it. The chain joins TRBV29-1 to TRBJ2-5; possibly TRBD1 for D (6 bases). With 6 bases removed from V and 6 bases from J, the gap between germline ends came to 17 bases. The CDR3 extends over 13 amino acids. CDR1 is SQVTM and CDR2 is ANQGSEA in the germline V gene. CDR3 bases read: TGCAGCGTGCAGACAGGCGGGCGGCAGACC. This codes for CSVQTGGRQT. The whole CDR3 protein reads CSVQTGGRQTQYF.

Regarding this clone: The read terminates 3 residues before the CDR3 end, so the remaining end is supplied by the germline J gene. The genes are TRBV30 and TRBJ1-1; a weak D match, TRBD1 (6 bases). CDR1 and CDR2 (germline): GTSNPN, SVGIG (reference sequence). Trimming pared 2 bases from V and 6 bases from J, leaving 16 bases between. CDR3 size: 14 residues. CDR3 residues: CAWSKTGRDPEAFF. CDR3 DNA (partial): TGTGCCTGGAGTAAAACAGGGAGGGATCCTGAA.

To note about this clone: The read halts 3 residues ahead of the CDR3 end, with the missing end drawn from the germline J gene. V gene TRBV30 combines with J gene TRBJ1-2, with D perhaps TRBD1 (6 bases). Trimming took off 4 bases at V and 2 bases at J, with 14 bases between the two ends. Per the germline V gene, CDR1 is GTSNPN and CDR2 is SVGIG (reference sequence). The CDR3 contains 14 residues. This CDR3 reads CAWKKITGNYGYTF. Partial CDR3 DNA: TGTGCCTGGAAGAAAATAACAGGGAACTATGGC. The full variable domain, in which reference TRBV30 and TRBJ1-2 provide the parts outside the CDR3, is SQTIHQWPATLVQPVGSPLSLECTVEGTSNPNLYWYRQAAGRGLQLLFYSVGIGQISSEVPQNLSASRPQDRQFILSSKKLLLSDSGFYLCAWKKITGNYGYTFGSGTRLTVV.

About this clone itself: Coverage ceases 3 residues before the CDR3 finishes, and the germline J gene fills in the end. This chain connects TRBV10-1 to TRBJ2-3; 7 bases map to TRBD1. Germline V gene data show CDR1 as WNHNN and CDR2 as SYGVQD (reference sequence). This CDR3 region has 15 residues. Trimming took 3 bases from V and 6 from J; bases not matched to a gene: 9. CDR3 amino acids: CASSEEAQGRDTQYF. The CDR3 bases that were read are TGCGCCAGCAGTGAAGAGGCACAGGGGCGCGATACG.

About this clone: The read terminates 3 residues ahead of where the CDR3 ends, so the germline J gene completes it. V and J are TRBV7-9 and TRBJ2-2, with 8 bases that match TRBD1. This CDR3 contains 14 residues. Germline loops: CDR1 SEHNR, CDR2 FQNEAQ (reference sequence). V was clipped by 9 bases and J by 4 bases; unmatched bases: 7. The DNA read from the CDR3 is TGTGCCAGTGAAGGGACAGGTGGCACCGGGGAG. Translating it yields CASEGTGGTGE. The whole CDR3 is CASEGTGGTGELFF.

Notes on this clone: Sequencing ends 3 residues short of the CDR3 end; the germline J gene provides the rest. The V call is TRBV7-3, the J call TRBJ2-3; the D gene is possibly TRBD1 (7 bases). The V gene's germline CDR1 is SGHTA and CDR2 FQGTGA. The CDR3 totals 15 residues. V lost 0 bases and J lost 5, with 12 bases in between. CDR3 bases read: TGTGCCAGCAGCTTAACCCCAGGGGGGCAAGATACG. Translated: CASSLTPGGQDT. The CDR3 in its entirety is CASSLTPGGQDTQYF.

As regards this clone: The read comes to an end 3 residues before the CDR3 does, leaving the germline J gene to fill in the end. The chain is built from TRBV19 and TRBJ1-1; D might be TRBD1 (5 bases). Germline-derived CDR1 and CDR2 are LNHDA and SQIVND (reference sequence). Trimming took 5 bases from V and 1 from J, leaving 11 bases between them. This CDR3 has 14 residues. The CDR3 protein is CASSPTVGNTEAFF. The sequenced part of the CDR3 DNA is TGTGCCAGTAGTCCGACAGTCGGGAACACTGAA.

A note on this clone: The read terminates 3 residues ahead of where the CDR3 ends, so the germline J gene completes it. The rearrangement links TRBV4-2 to TRBJ1-1, with D maybe TRBD1 (6 bases). CDR3 length equals 17 residues. From germline, CDR1 is LGHNA and CDR2 YNFKEQ. The V end lost 1 base, the J end lost 0 bases, and 15 bases lay between the germline ends. CDR3 protein: CASSQGTGTPMNTEAFF. The sequenced part of the CDR3 DNA is TGTGCCAGCAGCCAAGGAACAGGGACCCCTATGAACACTGAA.

As regards this clone: The CDR3 is cut off 3 residues early in the read; its end comes from the germline J gene. V gene TRBV20-1 combines with J gene TRBJ1-2; 8 bases fit TRBD1. The CDR3 length is 16 residues. V trimming: 0 bases; J trimming: 6 bases; junction bases outside the gene matches: 12. Germline-derived CDR1 and CDR2 are DFQATT and SNEGSKA (reference sequence). CDR3 DNA, as far as it was read: TGCAGTGCTAGAGATTATCGCCGGGGCAGGGGGCATGGC. Amino acid sequence: CSARDYRRGRGHG. The full CDR3 sequence reads CSARDYRRGRGHGYTF.

As to this clone: The read terminates 3 residues before the CDR3 end, so the remaining end is supplied by the germline J gene. The chain links TRBV2 to TRBJ1-2, with TRBD1 matching over 8 bases. Germline CDR1 SNHLY, CDR2 FYNNEI. The CDR3 extends over 16 amino acids. CDR3 loop: CASSEAGTGSSYDYTF. CDR3 DNA, as far as it was read: TGTGCCAGCAGTGAAGCCGGGACAGGTTCCTCCTACGAC.

About this clone itself: Read sequence stops 3 residues before the CDR3 end, and the germline J gene provides the missing end. This chain uses TRBV19 with TRBJ2-4; TRBD1 matches at 9 bases. The CDR3 sequence is 14 residues long. Germline V gene lookup returns CDR1 LNHDA and CDR2 SQIVND (reference sequence). CDR3 bases read: TGTGCCAGTAGTATGGGACAGGGCACCGTCGGT. The encoded protein is CASSMGQGTVG. The CDR3 in full is CASSMGQGTVGQYF.

Concerning this clone itself: The read terminates 3 residues before the CDR3 end, so the remaining end is supplied by the germline J gene. The V call is TRBV19, the J call TRBJ2-2, with TRBD1 identical over 9 bases. Trimming took 6 bases from V and 6 from J; bases not matched to a gene: 8. There are 15 residues in the CDR3. Germline lookup yields CDR1 LNHDA and CDR2 SQIVND (reference sequence). The CDR3: CASRNGDREAGELFF. The CDR3 DNA, read in part, is TGTGCCAGTAGAAACGGGGACAGGGAAGCCGGGGAG. Supplemented by reference TRBV19 and TRBJ2-2, the full variable domain reads DGGITQSPKYLFRKEGQNVTLSCEQNLNHDAMYWYRQDPGQGLRLIYYSQIVNDFQKGDIAEGYSVSREKKESFPLTVTSAQKNPTAFYLCASRNGDREAGELFFGEGSRLTVL.

Concerning this clone itself: The CDR3 goes on 3 residues after the read ends, and that part is filled in from the germline J gene. V gene TRBV30 combines with J gene TRBJ2-3; a weak D match, TRBD2 (7 bases). CDR3 size: 15 residues. Germline lookup yields CDR1 GTSNPN and CDR2 SVGIG (reference sequence). The DNA read from the CDR3 is TGTGCCTGGAGGTCGGCGGGGGCCTACAAAGAGACG. Protein sequence: CAWRSAGAYKET. The whole CDR3 region reads CAWRSAGAYKETQYF. Filled out from reference TRBV30 and TRBJ2-3, the complete variable domain reads SQTIHQWPATLVQPVGSPLSLECTVEGTSNPNLYWYRQAAGRGLQLLFYSVGIGQISSEVPQNLSASRPQDRQFILSSKKLLLSDSGFYLCAWRSAGAYKETQYFGPGTRLTVL.

For this clone: The read gets to within 3 residues of the CDR3 end, and the germline J gene fills in the rest. The chain has TRBV20-1 and TRBJ1-2; D is uncertain. The germline V gene encodes CDR1 DFQATT and CDR2 SNEGSKA (reference sequence). The CDR3 contains 13 residues. Between the trimmed V and J ends, which lost 0 bases and 2 bases, there was a span of 7 bases. CDR3 sequence reads: CSARDPGNYGYTF. The part of the CDR3 DNA that was read is TGCAGTGCTAGAGATCCAGGAAACTATGGC.

Concerning this clone itself: The DNA ends 3 residues before the CDR3 does, and the rest of the CDR3 is filled in from the germline J gene. This rearrangement joins TRBV5-1 to TRBJ1-1; no reliable D call. Per germline, CDR1 SGHRS and CDR2 YFSETQ. This CDR3 is built from 14 residues. Trimming cost V 0 bases and J 1 base, with 7 bases left between them. This chain's CDR3 is CASSLEQWNTEAFF. The CDR3 bases that were read are TGCGCCAGCAGCTTGGAACAGTGGAACACTGAA.